One and the same sample provided the 18 T cell receptor beta chains below, sequenced in a study of cytomegalovirus exposure and HLA in healthy donors. PCR employed 60 Vbeta and 13 Jbeta primers. Assay: immunoSEQ multiplex PCR; the TCRdb copy retains only in-frame clones and omits some. The sample consists of tens of thousands of clones, 72% of them appearing once. Sequencing input: PBMCs. Every receptor here comes from a woman aged 50 to 60 in good health and CMV-seropositive.

This sequence joins TRBV28 and TRBJ1-2, with D perhaps matching TRBD1 (6 bases). CDR1 MDHEN and CDR2 SYDVKM come from the germline V gene. V lost 3 bases to trimming and J lost 9 bases, with 11 bases between them. CDR3 length: 12 amino acids. CDR3 amino acids: CASSFGGASYTF. The CDR3 coding sequence is TGTGCCAGCAGTTTCGGGGGGGCGAGCTACACCTTC.

The V and J genes are TRBV4-2 and TRBJ2-5; 8 nucleotides match TRBD1. The DNA end is more similar to TRBJ2-7, so the J call may be wrong. CDR1 is LGHNA, CDR2 YNFKEQ, per germline. This CDR3 region has 15 residues. The CDR3 protein is CASSREWDRHDEQYF. In DNA, the CDR3 is TGTGCCAGCAGCCGTGAATGGGACAGGCACGACGAGCAGTACTTC.

The V and J genes are TRBV5-5 and TRBJ2-7, with 10 bases fitting TRBD1. From germline, CDR1 is SGHKS and CDR2 YYEKEE (reference sequence). This CDR3 is built from 15 residues. The ends lost 5 bases at V and 1 base at J; junction bases unmatched: 6. The CDR3 here is CASSPGQGFSYEQYF. In DNA, the CDR3 is TGTGCCAGCAGTCCGGGACAGGGGTTTTCCTACGAGCAGTACTTC.

The V and J genes are TRBV7-2 and TRBJ1-1; no clear D gene. V lost 1 base and J lost 2, with 11 bases in between. Germline values: CDR1 SGHTA, CDR2 FQGNSA. CDR3 length equals 15 residues. This CDR3 reads CASSLVSSYNTEAFF. CDR3 nucleotide sequence: TGTGCCAGCAGCTTAGTGAGTTCCTACAACACTGAAGCTTTCTTT.

This chain joins TRBV30 and TRBJ2-3, with a tentative D call TRBD2 (5 bases). The CDR3 is 15 amino acids. The V and J ends lost 3 bases and 0 bases respectively, with 13 bases between them. Germline values: CDR1 GTSNPN, CDR2 SVGIG (reference sequence). The CDR3 loop reads CAWSRGLKSTDTQYF. The CDR3 DNA sequence: TGTGCCTGGAGCCGAGGGCTGAAGAGCACAGATACGCAGTATTTT.

The rearrangement uses TRBV20-1 and TRBJ2-5; TRBD1 matches at 7 bases. CDR1 is DFQATT, CDR2 SNEGSKA, per germline (reference sequence). This CDR3 is built from 11 residues. V dropped 6 bases and J dropped 6; count of bases not matched to a gene: 4. CDR3 sequence: CSAKGAQTQYF. CDR3 DNA: TGCAGTGCCAAGGGGGCGCAGACCCAGTACTTC.

This chain connects TRBV27 to TRBJ2-4; the D gene is possibly TRBD2 (5 bases). V lost 5 bases to trimming and J lost 0 bases, with 23 bases between them. The CDR3 runs 19 residues. CDR1 is MNHEY, CDR2 SMNVEV, per germline (reference sequence). The CDR3 is CASSPLGEGRGGAKNIQYF. CDR3 nucleotide sequence: TGTGCCAGCAGTCCCCTCGGGGAAGGACGAGGTGGAGCCAAAAACATTCAGTACTTC.

V usage is TRBV5-1 and J usage is TRBJ2-1; D is uncertain. Germline assignment: CDR1 SGHRS and CDR2 YFSETQ. V lost 0 bases to trimming and J lost 0 bases, with 10 bases between them. This CDR3 has 16 residues. For the CDR3, the DNA is TGCGCCAGCAGCTTGGGCACCCTAGGCTCCTACAATGAGCAGTTCTTC. Protein product: CASSLGTLGSYNEQFF.

This clone occurred a few times. The chain has TRBV19 and TRBJ2-7; perhaps TRBD1 as D (6 bases). Germline-derived CDR1 and CDR2 are LNHDA and SQIVND (reference sequence). Deletions cut 3 bases from V and 1 base from J, with 7 bases between. This CDR3 region has 13 residues. The CDR3 nucleotides are TGTGCCAGTAGTATCGGACAGTCCTACGAGCAGTACTTC. Its protein is CASSIGQSYEQYF. The full variable domain, in which reference TRBV19 and TRBJ2-7 provide the parts outside the CDR3, is DGGITQSPKYLFRKEGQNVTLSCEQNLNHDAMYWYRQDPGQGLRLIYYSQIVNDFQKGDIAEGYSVSREKKESFPLTVTSAQKNPTAFYLCASSIGQSYEQYFGPGTRLTVT.

This clone appeared once. The chain recombines TRBV6-1 with TRBJ2-1; 11 bases map to TRBD1. CDR3 length: 13 amino acids. The V gene's germline CDR1 is MNHNS and CDR2 SASEGT. Trimming cost V 11 bases and J 8 bases; bases outside gene matches: 8. The CDR3 DNA follows: TGTGCCGGCCGGACAGGGGGCGCCGATGAGCAGTTCTTC. Residues: CAGRTGGADEQFF.

This clone showed up just a few times. This rearrangement joins TRBV5-1 to TRBJ1-2, with a weak D call TRBD1 (6 bases). V gave up 1 base and J gave up 6 bases, with 13 bases separating them. This CDR3 comprises 14 residues. The germline V gene has CDR1 SGHRS and CDR2 YFSETQ. The CDR3 DNA reads as TGCGCCAGCAGCTTGCTAAGGTCAGGGGATGGCTACACCTTC. The encoded protein is CASSLLRSGDGYTF. The variable domain in full, with the rest retrieved from reference TRBV5-1 and TRBJ1-2, is KAGVTQTPRYLIKTRGQQVTLSCSPISGHRSVSWYQQTPGQGLQFLFEYFSETQRNKGNFPGRFSGRQFSNSRSEMNVSTLELGDSALYLCASSLLRSGDGYTFGSGTRLTVV.

There are a few counts of this clone. The gene calls are TRBV4-1 and TRBJ2-1; 10 nucleotides align to TRBD2. This CDR3 comprises 14 residues. V shed 1 base and J 8 bases; nucleotides not matched to a gene: 2. CDR1 is MGHRA, CDR2 YSYEKL, per germline. CDR3 amino acids: CASSQASGSDEQFF. In DNA form, the CDR3 reads TGCGCCAGCAGCCAAGCTAGCGGGAGCGATGAGCAGTTCTTC.

This sequence joins TRBV19 and TRBJ1-6; D not certain. Germline lookup yields CDR1 LNHDA and CDR2 SQIVND (reference sequence). The CDR3 has 15 residues. Between the trimmed V and J ends, which lost 6 bases and 9 bases, there was a span of 18 bases. CDR3 in amino acids: CASSPSFFERSPLHF. In nucleotides, the CDR3 is TGTGCCAGTAGCCCCTCTTTTTTTGAGCGTTCACCCCTCCACTTT.

The chain employs TRBV27 and TRBJ2-5, with a tentative D call TRBD2 (6 bases). In germline, CDR1 is MNHEY, CDR2 SMNVEV (reference sequence). This CDR3 has 15 amino acids. V lost 5 bases, J lost 5 bases, and 18 bases lay in between. The CDR3 sequence: CASSPVTRGDETQYF. CDR3 sequence (DNA): TGTGCCAGCAGTCCCGTTACGCGGGGCGACGAGACCCAGTACTTC.

CDR3: CASSRTNTDTQYF. DNA of the CDR3: TGTGCCAGCTCACGGACAAACACAGATACGCAGTATTTT. The chain links TRBV18 to TRBJ2-3, with D maybe TRBD1 (5 bases). The length of the CDR3 is 13 residues. V shed 4 bases and J shed 2 bases, with 7 bases lying between them. CDR1 is KGHSH and CDR2 is LQKENI in the germline V gene.

This clone was detected a few times. J is TRBJ2-5 and V is TRBV14; TRBD1 matches 7 bases. This CDR3 comprises 14 residues. With 2 bases clipped from V and 1 base from J, the junction kept 1 base outside the gene matches. Germline V gene lookup returns CDR1 SGHDN and CDR2 FVKESK. The CDR3 protein is CASSQNRGQETQYF. As DNA, the CDR3 is TGTGCCAGCAGCCAAAACAGGGGCCAAGAGACCCAGTACTTC.

The J gene is TRBJ1-6, the V gene TRBV2; no clear D gene. V was shortened by 3 bases and J by 7 bases, with 16 bases between the two germline ends. The germline gives CDR1 SNHLY, CDR2 FYNNEI. The CDR3 has 16 amino acids. CDR3 region: CASSDSQIQANSPLHF. Here the CDR3 DNA reads TGTGCCAGCAGTGACAGTCAGATTCAGGCGAATTCACCCCTCCACTTT.

The chain joins TRBV28 to TRBJ1-5; D may be TRBD1 (5 bases). CDR1 and CDR2 (germline): MDHEN, SYDVKM. Trimming took 8 bases from V and 3 from J, leaving 8 bases between them. This CDR3 has 12 residues. This chain's CDR3 is CASQQDNQPQHF. CDR3 nucleotides: TGTGCCAGCCAACAGGACAATCAGCCCCAGCATTTT.